This T cell receptor (beta chain) was observed in a study of T cells after yellow fever vaccination (dated by TCRdb to between 2017 and 2020). Regarding the complete study: The SMART-Seq v4 Ultra Low Input RNA kit was used to prepare libraries from fractions with low cell numbers. To track T-cell clones before and after primary and booster YFV17D yellow fever vaccination, bulk TCR alpha and beta repertoires were sequenced longitudinally. Two healthy male donors made up the cohort, one aged 18 to 29 years and the other aged 30 to 40 years. Blood was drawn at multiple timepoints before and after primary and secondary immunization, with bulk PBMC replicates and cell subsets isolated. Overall results and qualifications from the work: FACS-sorted repertoires could contain abundant contaminating clonotypes from the bulk population, so computational filtering was required. The study included only a couple of donors, which limits how far the findings can be generalized. After the booster, most of the clones that had expanded following primary vaccination were detected again (just under 97% of CD4 and 80% to 90% of CD8), which suggests that memory was broadly maintained. A small share of clonotypes occurred in both CD4 and CD8 compartments, likely arising from convergent recombination. Compared with the primary T-cell response, the secondary T-cell response was weaker but faster, peaking on day 5 rather than day 15.

Spanning cysteine to phenylalanine, the CDR3 consists of 18 amino acids. CDR3 DNA only is kept here, 54 bases in frame from base 1. V was cut back by 4 bases and J by 2 bases, leaving a gap of 20 bases between them. CDR1 and CDR2 are read off the germline V gene as MGHRA and YSYEKL. What the treatment or condition label conveys for this sample: live attenuated yellow fever vaccine strain. A standard Ficoll-Paque protocol was used to isolate PBMCs from peripheral blood. Dynabeads CD4 and CD8 positive selection kits were used to isolate the CD4 and CD8 T-cell fractions. RNA was extracted with TriZol from bulk PBMCs, CD4 and CD8 fractions, and dextramer-positive and dextramer-negative fractions. The sequencing machine was an Illumina NovaSeq 6000. Synthesis of TCR cDNA relied on 5'RACE template switching, a step that introduced a universal primer site along with unique molecular identifiers. Priming for cDNA synthesis came from both the TCR alpha and TCR beta constant segments. Two PCR steps were used to amplify libraries, with sample barcodes and sequencing adapters being added in the second step. Sequencing of libraries was performed on Illumina HiSeq 2500 (2x100 bp) or NovaSeq (2x150 bp). In the source study's methods: MIGEC was used to demultiplex reads and collapse the reads into UMI consensus sequences, and MiXCR was used for V(D)J alignment. Clonotypes responding to the vaccine were identified with edgeR on replicate PBMC samples, with the criteria of FDR below 0.01 and a log2 fold change above 5 up to day 15. Bulk clonotypes were assigned CD4 or CD8 identity according to which sequenced CD4 or CD8 repertoire held them at higher abundance. TCRdb took the public reads, trimmed them with fastp at Q25, ran MiXCR for clone calling and kept in-frame beta chains. A single entry per CDR3 protein holds the most common genes and DNA from its merged rows. The V and J calls shown here were made by TCRdb, not taken from the authors' results. The sample yields more than 95,000 distinct CDR3 sequences; roughly 15% were counted once. More than 40% of the sample is in the top ten clones.

Points on this clonotype: Its specific antigen is unknown. No clone much larger than this one lies a single base away; base qualities are absent.

Recombination linked TRBV4-1 to TRBJ1-4; TRBD1 is perhaps the D gene, given 6 matching bases. The sequencing here drew on CD8+ T cells sorted from PBMCs, taken 5 days after the yellow fever booster vaccination. This clonotype was obtained from a young man who received the YFV17D yellow fever vaccine. The nucleotides are TGCGCCAGCAGCCGATGGGGGCCGATCGAGGCGACTAATGAAAAACTGTTTTTT. It translates as CASSRWGPIEATNEKLFF.